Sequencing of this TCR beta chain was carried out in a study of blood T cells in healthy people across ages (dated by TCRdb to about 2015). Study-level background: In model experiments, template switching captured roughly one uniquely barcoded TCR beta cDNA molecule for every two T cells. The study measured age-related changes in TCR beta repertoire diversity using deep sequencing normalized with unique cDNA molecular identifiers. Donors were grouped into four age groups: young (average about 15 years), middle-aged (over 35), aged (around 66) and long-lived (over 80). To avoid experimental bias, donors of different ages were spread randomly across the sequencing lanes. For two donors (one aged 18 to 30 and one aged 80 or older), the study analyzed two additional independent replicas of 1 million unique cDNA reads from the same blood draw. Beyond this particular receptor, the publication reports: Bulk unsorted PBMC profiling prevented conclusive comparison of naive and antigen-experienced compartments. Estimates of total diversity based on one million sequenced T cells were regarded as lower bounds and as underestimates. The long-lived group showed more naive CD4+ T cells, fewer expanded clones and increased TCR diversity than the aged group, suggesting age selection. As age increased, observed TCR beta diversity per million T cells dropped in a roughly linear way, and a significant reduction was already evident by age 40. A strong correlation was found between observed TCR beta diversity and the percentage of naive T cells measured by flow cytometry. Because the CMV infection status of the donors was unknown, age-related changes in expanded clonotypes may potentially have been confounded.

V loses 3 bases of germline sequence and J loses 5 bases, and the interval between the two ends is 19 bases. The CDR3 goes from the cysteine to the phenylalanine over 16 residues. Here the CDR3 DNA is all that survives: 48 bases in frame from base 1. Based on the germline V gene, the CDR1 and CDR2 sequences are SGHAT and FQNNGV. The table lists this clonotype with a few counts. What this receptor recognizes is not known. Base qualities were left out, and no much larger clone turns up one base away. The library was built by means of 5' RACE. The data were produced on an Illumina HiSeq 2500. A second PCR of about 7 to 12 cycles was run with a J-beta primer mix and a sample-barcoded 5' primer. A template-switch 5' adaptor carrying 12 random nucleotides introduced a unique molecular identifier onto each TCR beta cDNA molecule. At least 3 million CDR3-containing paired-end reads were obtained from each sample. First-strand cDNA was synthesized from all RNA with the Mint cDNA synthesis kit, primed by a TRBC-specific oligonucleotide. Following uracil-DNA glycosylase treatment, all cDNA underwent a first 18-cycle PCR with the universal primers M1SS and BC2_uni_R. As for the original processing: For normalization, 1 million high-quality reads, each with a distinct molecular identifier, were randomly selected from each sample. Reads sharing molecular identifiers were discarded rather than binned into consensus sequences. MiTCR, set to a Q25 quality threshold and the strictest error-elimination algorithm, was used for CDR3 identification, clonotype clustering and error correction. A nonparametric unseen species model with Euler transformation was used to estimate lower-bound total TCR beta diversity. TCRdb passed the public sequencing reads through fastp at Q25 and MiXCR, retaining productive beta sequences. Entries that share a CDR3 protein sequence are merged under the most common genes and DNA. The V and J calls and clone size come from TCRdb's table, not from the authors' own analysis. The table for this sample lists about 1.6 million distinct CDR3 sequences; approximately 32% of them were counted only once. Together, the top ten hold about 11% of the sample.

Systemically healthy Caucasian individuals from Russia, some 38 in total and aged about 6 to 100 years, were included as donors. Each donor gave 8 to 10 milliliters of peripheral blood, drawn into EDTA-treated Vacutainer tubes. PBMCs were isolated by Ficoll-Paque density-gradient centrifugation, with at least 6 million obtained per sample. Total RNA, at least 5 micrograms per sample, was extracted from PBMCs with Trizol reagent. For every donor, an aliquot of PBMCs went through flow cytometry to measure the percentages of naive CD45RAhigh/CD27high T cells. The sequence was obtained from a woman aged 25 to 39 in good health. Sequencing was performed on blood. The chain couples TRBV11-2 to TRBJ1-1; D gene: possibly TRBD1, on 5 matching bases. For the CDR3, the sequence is CASSFPPGRKRTEAFF. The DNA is TGTGCCAGCAGCTTCCCTCCGGGACGGAAGAGAACTGAAGCTTTCTTT.